The 18 T cell receptor beta chains listed next were all sequenced from one sample in a study of T-cell memory formation after mild COVID-19. TCRdb analysed the 5' RACE reads with MiXCR anew, one entry per CDR3 protein. The data hold over 250,000 distinct CDR3 sequences, with around a sixth observed a single time. The source material was PBMCs or a T cell subset sorted from them (not recorded which). Receptors were obtained from a man between 18 and 29 years old who had mild COVID-19 (a few samples of this study predate the infection). Cell type and time point are not known.

In its sample, this clonotype was seen a few times. The CDR3 here is CSARVDLNQPQHF. Written as DNA, the CDR3 is TGCAGTGCTAGAGTCGACCTCAATCAGCCCCAGCATTTT. The chain couples TRBV20-1 to TRBJ1-5; D gene ambiguous. The germline V and J ends were trimmed by 1 base and 3 bases, with 7 bases remaining between them. The CDR3 runs 13 residues. Germline V lookup: CDR1 DFQATT, CDR2 SNEGSKA (reference sequence).

This clonotype came up a few times. This chain connects TRBV20-1 to TRBJ2-1; a possible D gene is TRBD1 (6 bases). The CDR3 sequence is 14 residues long. The germline V and J ends were trimmed by 8 bases and 6 bases, with 20 bases remaining between them. Germline-derived CDR1 and CDR2 are DFQATT and SNEGSKA (reference sequence). CDR3 sequence reads: CSLNRASISNEQFF. CDR3 bases: TGCAGTCTTAACAGGGCCTCCATTAGCAATGAGCAGTTCTTC.

This clonotype appeared a few times. The CDR3 nucleotides are TGTGCCAGCAGCTTACCAGCGGATTACACCATATATTTT. Translation gives CASSLPADYTIYF. V and J are TRBV7-6 and TRBJ1-3; D remains unclear. The length of the CDR3 is 13 residues. Germline assignment: CDR1 SGHVS and CDR2 FNYEAQ. V was pared by 2 bases and J by 8 bases, with 10 bases between.

This clonotype has just a few counts. The chain is built from TRBV4-3 and TRBJ2-7; TRBD1 matches 8 bases. J gave up 3 bases and V 4 bases, and 5 bases lay outside the gene matches. The germline V gene has CDR1 LGHNA and CDR2 YSLEER. The CDR3 spans 14 residues. The CDR3 spells CASSRGQGHYEQYV. The CDR3 nucleotides read TGCGCCAGCAGCCGAGGACAGGGACACTACGAGCAGTACGTC.

The chain has TRBV5-6 and TRBJ2-2, with TRBD1 as a possible D gene (6 bases). The V end lost 4 bases, the J end lost 0 bases, and 13 bases lay between the germline ends. CDR1 is SGHDT and CDR2 is YYEEEE in the germline V gene. This CDR3 has 16 amino acids. CDR3 nucleotides: TGTGCCAGCAGCCTACAGGGACGCGCGAACACCGGGGAGCTGTTTTTT. Amino acids: CASSLQGRANTGELFF.

The chain employs TRBV5-1 and TRBJ2-5; the match to TRBD2 covers 8 bases. This CDR3 contains 16 residues. With 5 bases clipped from V and 0 bases from J, the junction kept 9 bases outside the gene matches. Per germline, CDR1 SGHRS and CDR2 YFSETQ. The CDR3 DNA sequence: TGCGCCAGCAGAAGGTCGGGGGGGCCCAACCAAGAGACCCAGTACTTC. Its translation: CASRRSGGPNQETQYF.

The chain combines TRBV29-1 with TRBJ2-6; the D gene is possibly TRBD2 (7 bases). Trimming removed 2 bases from V and 0 bases from J, with 11 bases in between. Germline lookup yields CDR1 SQVTM and CDR2 ANQGSEA. The CDR3 extends over 16 amino acids. In nucleotides, the CDR3 is TGCAGCGTTGAAACGGGGGGCCTCTCTGGGGCCAACGTCCTGACTTTC. Amino acids: CSVETGGLSGANVLTF. Supplemented by reference TRBV29-1 and TRBJ2-6, the full variable domain reads SAVISQKPSRDICQRGTSLTIQCQVDSQVTMMFWYRQQPGQSLTLIATANQGSEATYESGFVIDKFPISRPNLTFSTLTVSNMSPEDSSIYLCSVETGGLSGANVLTFGAGSRLTVL.

This sequence joins TRBV29-1 and TRBJ1-5; tentatively, D is TRBD1 (5 bases). This CDR3 is 11 amino acids long. V dropped 6 bases and J dropped 9 bases, with 12 bases sitting between them. Germline V CDR1 and CDR2: SQVTM, ANQGSEA. For the CDR3, the DNA is TGCAGCGTCCAAAGCGGGGGGCCCCAGCATTTT. Translating it yields CSVQSGGPQHF.

This chain joins TRBV12-3 or TRBV12-4 and TRBJ2-1, with 14 bases aligning to TRBD2. The CDR3 is made up of 15 amino acids. V trimming: 5 bases; J trimming: 5 bases; junction bases outside the gene matches: 2. CDR3 loop: CASSRGLAGDNEQFF. CDR3 DNA: TGTGCCAGCAGTCGGGGACTAGCGGGGGACAATGAGCAGTTCTTC.

This clonotype has only a few counts. The rearrangement uses TRBV30 and TRBJ2-3; D possibly uses TRBD1 or TRBD2 (5 bases each). Germline-derived CDR1 and CDR2 are GTSNPN and SVGIG (reference sequence). The ends were cut back, 0 bases at V and 4 bases at J, with 11 bases in the middle. CDR3 length: 14 residues. The CDR3 spells CAWSVNQGADTQYF. The CDR3 nucleotides read TGTGCCTGGAGTGTAAACCAGGGAGCAGATACGCAGTATTTT.

This clonotype was found a few times. This sequence joins TRBV7-9 and TRBJ2-7, with D possibly being TRBD1 (5 bases). Deletions cut 2 bases from V and 7 bases from J, with 6 bases between. Germline-derived CDR1 and CDR2 are SEHNR and FQNEAQ (reference sequence). The CDR3 length is 11 residues. The DNA for the CDR3 is TGTGCCAGCAGCTTATCAGGGGAGCAGTACTTC. Protein sequence: CASSLSGEQYF.

The V call is TRBV5-1, the J call TRBJ1-1, with 8 bases fitting TRBD1. Germline CDR1 SGHRS, CDR2 YFSETQ. The CDR3 has 15 residues. V trimming: 4 bases; J trimming: 6 bases; junction bases outside the gene matches: 11. CDR3 coding DNA: TGCGCCAGCAGCCGGACAGGGAGGGGGTTGGCTGAAGCTTTCTTT. It yields the protein CASSRTGRGLAEAFF.

This clonotype was picked up a small number of times. This chain uses TRBV6-6 with TRBJ2-7; 8 nucleotides align to TRBD2. This CDR3 is 13 amino acids long. V was clipped by 10 bases and J by 3 bases; unmatched bases: 8. CDR1 is MNHNY, CDR2 SVGAGI, per germline (reference sequence). The CDR3 DNA reads as TGTGCCACCCAATCCGGGACTAGCTACGAGCAGTACGTC. Translation: CATQSGTSYEQYV.

The rearrangement uses TRBV24-1 and TRBJ2-1; no definite D call. Trimming took 4 bases from V and 0 from J, leaving 9 bases between them. CDR1 KGHDR and CDR2 SFDVKD come from the germline V gene. The length of the CDR3 is 15 residues. For the CDR3, the DNA is TGTGCCACCAGTGACGGCAGCTACTCCTACAATGAGCAGTTCTTC. Translating it yields CATSDGSYSYNEQFF.

The rearrangement uses TRBV30 and TRBJ2-3; D possibly corresponds to TRBD2 (6 bases). This CDR3 is built from 13 residues. Germline V lookup: CDR1 GTSNPN, CDR2 SVGIG (reference sequence). Trimming shortened V by 1 base and J by 7 bases, and 12 bases separated the two germline ends. CDR3 DNA sequence: TGTGCCTGGAGTGACTACGGGAGCAATACGCAGTATTTT. The encoded protein is CAWSDYGSNTQYF.

This clonotype occurred a few times. V is TRBV7-2 and J is TRBJ2-1, with D uncertain. The ends were cut back, 2 bases at V and 4 bases at J, with 15 bases in the middle. This CDR3 is 16 amino acids long. The germline CDR1 and CDR2 sequences are SGHTA and FQGNSA. The CDR3 DNA reads as TGTGCCAGCAGCTTAATTAGACGAGTTCTTTACAATGAGCAGTTCTTC. Its protein product is CASSLIRRVLYNEQFF.

The chain joins TRBV18 to TRBJ1-2; a possible D gene is TRBD1 (5 bases). The CDR3 sequence is 13 residues long. Per the germline V gene, CDR1 is KGHSH and CDR2 is LQKENI. Trimming pared 0 bases from V and 7 bases from J, leaving 9 bases between. CDR3 DNA sequence: TGTGCCAGCTCACCACCGCAGGGACCTGGCTACACCTTC. Translated, it gives CASSPPQGPGYTF.

The chain is built from TRBV30 and TRBJ2-3, with D perhaps being TRBD1 or TRBD2 (5 bases each). The CDR3 is made up of 13 amino acids. Germline CDR1 is GTSNPN and CDR2 is SVGIG (reference sequence). V dropped 5 bases and J dropped 6 bases, with 15 bases sitting between them. CDR3 protein: CAWDGASGDTQYF. The CDR3 DNA follows: TGTGCCTGGGATGGGGCGAGCGGTGATACGCAGTATTTT.